This paragraph reports one T cell receptor (beta chain). The target antigen is unknown. This sample stems from a study of shared clonotypes between healthy human individuals. Whole-study context: CD4 naive cells filled three plates per donor, CD4 memory three, CD8 naive two and CD8 memory one. Study results and caveats: Lower generation probabilities were found for non-shared clonotypes than for those shared by all four donors.

All of the donors resided in Nashville, Tennessee, and each was a Caucasian adult. Division of CD4+ cells produced a CD45RA+ naive subset and a CD45RA-negative memory subset. The assay was immunoSEQ multiplex PCR, and TCRdb's table has in-frame clones only and misses some. Of 2 million to 3 million clones detected, under 95% appear once; the ten largest clones hold around 0.4%. V lost 3 bases, J lost 4 bases, and 6 bases lay in between. The V gene's germline CDR1 is LNHDA and CDR2 SQIVND (reference sequence). The CDR3 is 13 amino acids. Specimen: naive CD4+ T cells from PBMCs. Sample subset: CD45RA+ positively selected. The receptor was derived from a man aged 18 to 29 in good health. Some clones in this sample may be carry-over from other donors' samples. The chain is built from TRBV19 and TRBJ2-2, with D possibly being TRBD1 (5 bases). CDR3 sequence: CASSMTATGELFF. The CDR3 DNA reads as TGTGCCAGTAGTATGACAGCCACCGGGGAGCTGTTTTTT.